The entry below gives a single T cell receptor (beta chain) sequence along with its context. These data are taken from a study of blood T cell repertoires in COVID-19. The overall study: Donors in the United States, Italy and Spain gave samples during acute or convalescent COVID-19.

The CDR3 has 13 residues. Trimming left V 2 bases short and J 4 bases short, with 6 bases between. Germline CDR1 SGHTA, CDR2 FQGNSA. As processed by the authors: Cell counts per sample came from amplifying reference gene primers. Only in-frame clones appear in the TCRdb table, and some are missing; sequencing was by immunoSEQ multiplex PCR. From that table come the V and J calls and clone size; the DNA was used to work out D and trimming. Among 300,000 to 400,000 clones listed, about 87% were seen once. The V gene is TRBV7-2, the J gene TRBJ2-1; D remains unclear. The clonotype originates from a woman aged 45 to 65 with COVID-19, enrolled during active disease. Sequenced input: peripheral blood. The DNA for the CDR3 is TGTGCCAGCAGCTTAATCCGTTACAATGAGCAGTTCTTC. Residues: CASSLIRYNEQFF.